This T cell receptor beta chain was found in a study of blood T cell repertoires in COVID-19. Background on the study: COVID-19 samples, acute and convalescent, were from the United States, Italy and Spain. PBMCs, B-cell-depleted T cells, or T cells provided the cDNA or gDNA that made up the material.

CDR1 LNHDA and CDR2 SQIVND come from the germline V gene (reference sequence). The CDR3 is 13 amino acids. Trimming left V 7 bases short and J 0 bases short, with 8 bases between. Here immunoSEQ multiplex PCR was the method, and the copy in TCRdb shows in-frame clones only, minus some. The sample carries more than 85,000 clones, around 90% recorded once. The source material was peripheral blood. This receptor was identified in a human donor in a cohort sampled during active COVID-19. The genes are TRBV19 and TRBJ2-3; D is perhaps TRBD1 (7 bases). DNA of the CDR3: TGTGCCAGTACAGGGGGGAGCACAGATACGCAGTATTTT. Its translation: CASTGGSTDTQYF.